The 9 T cell receptor beta chains below come from one sample, sequenced in a study of shared clonotypes between healthy human individuals. The assay was immunoSEQ multiplex PCR, and TCRdb's table has in-frame clones only and misses some. Of about 1.5 million clones listed, roughly 96% are singletons. Material: naive CD4+ T cells sorted from blood. Subset specified: CD45RA+ positively selected. Receptors were obtained from a man aged 25-45 years in good health.

The CDR3 DNA is TGCGCCAGCAGCCAAGGGCTAGCGGCTAGCACAGATACGCAGTATTTT. This codes for CASSQGLAASTDTQYF. The V and J genes are TRBV4-1 and TRBJ2-3, with 7 bases that match TRBD2. J lost 0 bases, V lost 1 base, and 4 bases had no gene match. CDR1 and CDR2 (germline): MGHRA, YSYEKL. The CDR3 spans 16 residues.

V usage is TRBV25-1 and J usage is TRBJ2-7, with unresolved D. The V end was cut by 2 bases, the J end by 3 bases, with 11 bases between. The CDR3 is made up of 14 amino acids. The germline V gene encodes CDR1 MGHDK and CDR2 SYGVNS. DNA of the CDR3: TGTGCCAGCAGTGAAGGCTCCTACCTCTACGAGCAGTACTTC. This codes for CASSEGSYLYEQYF.

The rearrangement joins TRBV30 to TRBJ2-7; D is unresolved. The germline gives CDR1 GTSNPN, CDR2 SVGIG (reference sequence). This CDR3 has 12 residues. The ends were cut back, 0 bases at V and 9 bases at J, with 12 bases in the middle. Here the CDR3 reads CAWSVSSATQYF. The CDR3 nucleotides read TGTGCCTGGAGTGTATCTTCAGCAACGCAGTACTTC.

The chain carries TRBV4-1 and TRBJ1-5; 7 positions match TRBD1. In germline, CDR1 is MGHRA, CDR2 YSYEKL. The V segment lost 4 bases and the J segment 0 bases; nucleotides outside the gene matches: 12. The CDR3 loop spans 18 amino acids. The CDR3 reads CASSPRGMTGNSNQPQHF. The CDR3 DNA follows: TGCGCCAGCAGCCCAAGAGGGATGACAGGGAATAGCAATCAGCCCCAGCATTTT.

The chain recombines TRBV19 with TRBJ2-1; TRBD1 matches at 7 bases. The V segment lost 8 bases and the J segment 4 bases; nucleotides outside the gene matches: 5. CDR1 is LNHDA, CDR2 SQIVND, per germline (reference sequence). The CDR3 loop spans 13 amino acids. The CDR3 reads CASGQGEYNEQFF. In DNA form, the CDR3 reads TGTGCCAGTGGTCAGGGGGAATACAATGAGCAGTTCTTC.

The V and J genes are TRBV28 and TRBJ2-7; D not certain. The germline V and J ends were trimmed by 3 bases and 3 bases, with 15 bases remaining between them. The germline CDR1 and CDR2 sequences are MDHEN and SYDVKM. The CDR3 is 15 residues long. As DNA, the CDR3 is TGTGCCAGCAGTTTCGCCTCTCCCCCCAACTACGAGCAGTACTTC. The encoded protein is CASSFASPPNYEQYF.

V gene TRBV6-6 combines with J gene TRBJ1-1; the match to TRBD1 covers 7 bases. The ends lost 5 bases at V and 5 bases at J; junction bases unmatched: 5. This CDR3 spans 13 amino acids. In germline, CDR1 is MNHNY, CDR2 SVGAGI (reference sequence). CDR3 loop: CASSPDRVTEAFF. Here the CDR3 DNA reads TGTGCCAGCAGTCCTGACAGGGTTACTGAAGCTTTCTTT.

The gene calls are TRBV5-4 and TRBJ1-2, with TRBD1 matching 9 bases. Germline V gene data show CDR1 as SGHNT and CDR2 as YYREEE (reference sequence). The CDR3 spans 15 residues. V was clipped by 4 bases and J by 6 bases; unmatched bases: 10. CDR3 nucleotide sequence: TGTGCCAGCAGCGGACGGGACAGGGATTTCGATGGCTACACCTTC. Its translation: CASSGRDRDFDGYTF.

The rearrangement joins TRBV29-1 to TRBJ2-5; TRBD2 agrees at 14 bases. Germline V gene sequence: CDR1 SQVTM, CDR2 ANQGSEA. V dropped 1 base and J dropped 6; count of bases not matched to a gene: 10. CDR3 length: 17 amino acids. The CDR3 coding sequence is TGCAGCGTTGAAGGGGGACTAGCGGGAGTAGGAACGAAGACCCAGTACTTC. Amino acid sequence: CSVEGGLAGVGTKTQYF.